Shown below are 13 T cell receptor beta chains from a single sample sequenced in a study of T-cell reconstitution after alpha-beta-depleted transplantation in children. TCRbeta library preparation incorporated unique molecular identifiers. TCRdb recomputed calls from the PCR reads with MiXCR, one row per CDR3 protein. Of about 610,000 distinct CDR3 sequences listed, about 10% are singletons. Specimen: PBMCs from the stem cell graft donor, collected from the stem cell graft. These receptors originate from a human donor who donated a stem cell graft to a child with acute myeloid leukemia.

This clonotype was observed a few times. This sequence joins TRBV29-1 and TRBJ2-7, with D possibly being TRBD1 or TRBD2 (6 bases each). V was clipped by 5 bases and J by 3 bases, with 14 bases between them. The germline gives CDR1 SQVTM, CDR2 ANQGSEA. This CDR3 spans 13 amino acids. CDR3 in amino acids: CSVIGGPGYEQYF. CDR3 bases: TGCAGCGTTATCGGGGGCCCGGGCTACGAGCAGTACTTC.

The CDR3 DNA reads as TGCGCCAGCAGCTCACCCCGGGCAGTAGGTCTTAAAGAGACCCAGTACTTC. Its protein product is CASSSPRAVGLKETQYF. The chain has TRBV5-1 and TRBJ2-5, with no clear D. The CDR3 runs 17 residues. Per germline, CDR1 SGHRS and CDR2 YFSETQ. Trimming removed 3 bases at V and 3 bases at J, with 21 bases between.

This clonotype was found a few times. The genes are TRBV9 and TRBJ2-3; 9 nucleotides line up with TRBD2. Germline V CDR1 and CDR2: SGDLS, YYNGEE. Trimming cost V 0 bases and J 0 bases; bases outside gene matches: 2. There are 16 residues in the CDR3. The CDR3 spells CASSVDSGSSTDTQYF. The CDR3 DNA follows: TGTGCCAGCAGCGTAGATAGCGGGAGCAGCACAGATACGCAGTATTTT.

The gene calls are TRBV20-1 and TRBJ2-7; the match to TRBD2 covers 11 bases. Germline V gives CDR1 DFQATT, CDR2 SNEGSKA (reference sequence). V gave up 4 bases and J gave up 6 bases; unmatched junction bases: 5. CDR3 length equals 13 residues. The CDR3: CSAILAGVPEQYF. In DNA form, the CDR3 reads TGCAGTGCTATACTAGCGGGAGTCCCCGAGCAGTACTTC.

This clonotype was recorded many times. The chain carries TRBV29-1 and TRBJ2-7, with 11 positions matching TRBD2. The germline CDR1 and CDR2 sequences are SQVTM and ANQGSEA. This CDR3 has 15 residues. Trimming removed 6 bases from V and 0 bases from J; junction bases left unmatched: 7. CDR3 sequence reads: CSVRRSGRGSYEQYF. The CDR3 nucleotides are TGCAGCGTCCGCCGTAGCGGGAGGGGCTCCTACGAGCAGTACTTC.

This rearrangement joins TRBV12-3 or TRBV12-4 to TRBJ2-7, with D tentatively TRBD1 (5 bases). The ends were cut back, 3 bases at V and 7 bases at J, with 16 bases in the middle. CDR3 length equals 14 residues. The CDR3 nucleotides read TGTGCCAGCAGTTTTGTAGGGGCGAACAGGGAGCAGTACTTC. Amino acid sequence: CASSFVGANREQYF.

Many counts were recorded for this clonotype. This sequence joins TRBV10-3 and TRBJ1-2; D unclear. Germline V gene lookup returns CDR1 ENHRY and CDR2 SYGVKD. Trimming took 3 bases from V and 2 from J, leaving 7 bases between them. The CDR3 covers 13 residues. CDR3 protein: CAISETVNYGYTF. The DNA for the CDR3 is TGTGCCATCAGTGAAACAGTCAACTATGGCTACACCTTC.

The table lists this clonotype with a few counts. The J gene is TRBJ2-1, the V gene TRBV7-2; TRBD1 is a possible D gene (6 bases). The CDR3 runs to 13 residues. CDR1 and CDR2 from the germline V gene are SGHTA and FQGNSA. With 4 bases removed from V and 8 bases from J, the gap between germline ends came to 12 bases. CDR3 loop: CASSSTRGHEQFF. The DNA for the CDR3 is TGTGCCAGCAGCTCCACCAGGGGCCATGAGCAGTTCTTC.

This clonotype appeared many times. CDR3 residues: CSDLAGLDNEQFF. The CDR3 bases are TGCAGTGACCTAGCGGGTCTAGACAATGAGCAGTTCTTC. The chain combines TRBV20-1 with TRBJ2-1; 8 nucleotides agree with TRBD2. Per germline, CDR1 DFQATT and CDR2 SNEGSKA (reference sequence). CDR3 size: 13 residues. The trim removed 7 bases at V and 5 bases at J, leaving 7 bases unmatched.

This clonotype has more than one count but fewer than ten. The chain carries TRBV20-1 and TRBJ2-1, with 7 bases aligning to TRBD2. V shed 1 base and J 6 bases; nucleotides not matched to a gene: 9. Germline CDR1 is DFQATT and CDR2 is SNEGSKA (reference sequence). There are 15 residues in the CDR3. The CDR3, as DNA: TGCAGTGCTAGAGCGGCCCGACTAGCCCCCAATGAGCAGTTCTTC. This encodes CSARAARLAPNEQFF.

This clonotype has a handful of counts. CDR3 nucleotide sequence: TGTGCCAGCAGTTATAGCGGGCGTCCCACAGATACGCAGTATTTT. Its protein product is CASSYSGRPTDTQYF. This chain joins TRBV6-2 or TRBV6-3 and TRBJ2-3; 7 bases line up with TRBD2. CDR3 size: 15 residues. J was trimmed by 2 bases and V by 3 bases; bases with no gene match: 5. Germline CDR1 MNHEY, CDR2 SVGEGT.

The V gene is TRBV12-3 or TRBV12-4, the J gene TRBJ2-2; maybe TRBD2 (6 bases). Trimming pared 3 bases from V and 13 bases from J, leaving 12 bases between. The CDR3 is 12 amino acids. For the CDR3, the DNA is TGTGCCAGCAGTTTGTCGACTAGTAGGCTGTTTTTT. Amino acid sequence: CASSLSTSRLFF.

This clonotype was counted many times. V usage is TRBV20-1 and J usage is TRBJ2-7, with 13 bases identical to TRBD2. The CDR3 is made up of 16 amino acids. Per germline, CDR1 DFQATT and CDR2 SNEGSKA (reference sequence). The junction had 7 bases not matched to a gene; V was cut back by 2 bases and J by 3 bases. The CDR3, as DNA: TGCAGTGCTAGAAGGACTAGCGGGAGTGCTCACTACGAGCAGTACTTC. Protein sequence: CSARRTSGSAHYEQYF.